This T cell receptor (beta chain) was sequenced during a study of beta chain features in type 1 diabetes. Notes on the study in general: A definitive answer on HLA type influencing TCRB rearrangement was not reached here. Sequencing the cDNA could make cells with high TCR expression show up more than they should.

The authors took one heparinised blood draw, averaging approximately 110 mL, from each donor. A remark on this clone: As yet, its antigen is unknown.

Isolated RNA was reverse transcribed in full, so expressed TCRB transcripts were sequenced. Libraries were prepared by immunoSEQ multiplex PCR; TCRdb keeps only in-frame clonotypes and omits some of them. Among 150,000 or so clones listed, about 10% were seen once. Deletions cut 2 bases from V and 7 bases from J, with 11 bases between. The length of the CDR3 is 12 residues. The germline V gene has CDR1 SQVTM and CDR2 ANQGSEA. The sequenced material came from central memory CD4+ T cells from blood. The V and J genes are TRBV29-1 and TRBJ1-2; D is unclear. The TCR was taken from a man in his late teens or twenties in good health. The CDR3 bases are TGCAGCGTTGAATTTCTAGCTAGTGGCTACACCTTC. This codes for CSVEFLASGYTF.